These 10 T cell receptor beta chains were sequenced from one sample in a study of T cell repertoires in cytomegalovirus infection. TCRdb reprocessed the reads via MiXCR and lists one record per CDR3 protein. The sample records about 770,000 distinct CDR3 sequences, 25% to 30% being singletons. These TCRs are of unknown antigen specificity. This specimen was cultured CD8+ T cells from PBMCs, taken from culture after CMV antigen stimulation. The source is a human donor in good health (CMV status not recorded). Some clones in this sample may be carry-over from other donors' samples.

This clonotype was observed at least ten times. CDR3: CASSLELPASYEQYF. DNA of the CDR3: TGTGCCAGCAGCTTAGAGCTCCCAGCCTCCTACGAGCAGTACTTC. The gene calls are TRBV7-2 and TRBJ2-7; D unresolved. Trimming shortened V by 1 base and J by 0 bases, and 10 bases separated the two germline ends. The CDR3 runs 15 residues. Germline V lookup: CDR1 SGHTA, CDR2 FQGNSA. The whole variable domain, filled in from reference TRBV7-2 and TRBJ2-7, reads GAGVSQSPSNKVTEKGKDVELRCDPISGHTALYWYRQSLGQGLEFLIYFQGNSAPDKSGLPSDRFSAERTGGSVSTLTIQRTQQEDSAVYLCASSLELPASYEQYFGPGTRLTVT.

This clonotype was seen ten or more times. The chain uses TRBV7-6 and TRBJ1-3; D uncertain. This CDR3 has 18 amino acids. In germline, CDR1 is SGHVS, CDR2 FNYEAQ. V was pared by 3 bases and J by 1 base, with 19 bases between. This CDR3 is CASSLTPLMESSGNTIYF. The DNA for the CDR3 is TGTGCCAGCAGCTTGACCCCTTTGATGGAGTCATCTGGAAACACCATATATTTT.

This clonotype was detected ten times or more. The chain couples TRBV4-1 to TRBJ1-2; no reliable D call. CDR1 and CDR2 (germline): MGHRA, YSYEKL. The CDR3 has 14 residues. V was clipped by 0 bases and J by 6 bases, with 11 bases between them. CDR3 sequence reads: CASSQDLAVDGYTF. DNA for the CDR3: TGCGCCAGCAGCCAAGATCTGGCCGTCGATGGCTACACCTTC.

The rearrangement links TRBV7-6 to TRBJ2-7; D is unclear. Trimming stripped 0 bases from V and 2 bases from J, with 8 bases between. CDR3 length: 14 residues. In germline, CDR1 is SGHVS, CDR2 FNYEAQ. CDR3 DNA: TGTGCCAGCAGCTTAGCGTTCAGTCCCTACGAGCAGTACTTC. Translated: CASSLAFSPYEQYF.

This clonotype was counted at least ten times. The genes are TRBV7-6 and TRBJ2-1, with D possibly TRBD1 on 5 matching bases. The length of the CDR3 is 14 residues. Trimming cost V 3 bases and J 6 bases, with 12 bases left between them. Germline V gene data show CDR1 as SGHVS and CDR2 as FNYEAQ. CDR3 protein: CASSFGQGLNEQFF. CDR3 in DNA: TGTGCCAGCAGCTTTGGCCAGGGTCTCAATGAGCAGTTCTTC.

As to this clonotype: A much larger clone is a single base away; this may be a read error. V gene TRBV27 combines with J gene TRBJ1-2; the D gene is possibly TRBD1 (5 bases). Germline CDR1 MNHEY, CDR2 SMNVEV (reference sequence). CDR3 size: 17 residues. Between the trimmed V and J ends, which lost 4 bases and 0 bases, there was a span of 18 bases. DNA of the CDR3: TGTGCCAGCAGTTCCCACAGGATACTAGGAGCTAACTATGGCTACACCTTC. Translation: CASSSHRILGANYGYTF.

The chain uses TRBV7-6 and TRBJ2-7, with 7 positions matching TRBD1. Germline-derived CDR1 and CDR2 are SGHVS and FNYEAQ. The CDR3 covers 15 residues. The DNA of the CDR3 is TGTGCCAGCAGCTTAGATCCGGGGACAGCCTACGAGCAGCACGTC. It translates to CASSLDPGTAYEQHV.

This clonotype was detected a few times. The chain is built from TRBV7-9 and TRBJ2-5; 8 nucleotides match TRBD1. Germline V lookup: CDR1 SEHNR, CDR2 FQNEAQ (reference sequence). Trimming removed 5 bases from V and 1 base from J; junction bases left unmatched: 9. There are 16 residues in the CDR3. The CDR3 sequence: CASSPGGVNFQETQYF. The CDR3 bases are TGTGCCAGCAGCCCAGGGGGCGTAAATTTCCAAGAGACCCAGTACTTC.

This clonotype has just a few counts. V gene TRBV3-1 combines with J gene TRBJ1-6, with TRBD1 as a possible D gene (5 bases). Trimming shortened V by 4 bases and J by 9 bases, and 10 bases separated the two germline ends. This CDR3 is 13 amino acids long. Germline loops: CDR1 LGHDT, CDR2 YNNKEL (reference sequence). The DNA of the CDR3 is TGTGCCAGCAGCCTCGGGGCTCCTTCACCCCTCCACTTT. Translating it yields CASSLGAPSPLHF.

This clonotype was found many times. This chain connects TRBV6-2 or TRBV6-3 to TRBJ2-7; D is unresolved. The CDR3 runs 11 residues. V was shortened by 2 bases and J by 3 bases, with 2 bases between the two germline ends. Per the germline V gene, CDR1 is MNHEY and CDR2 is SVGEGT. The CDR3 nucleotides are TGTGCCAGCAGTTACGTCTACGAGCAGTACTTC. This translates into CASSYVYEQYF.